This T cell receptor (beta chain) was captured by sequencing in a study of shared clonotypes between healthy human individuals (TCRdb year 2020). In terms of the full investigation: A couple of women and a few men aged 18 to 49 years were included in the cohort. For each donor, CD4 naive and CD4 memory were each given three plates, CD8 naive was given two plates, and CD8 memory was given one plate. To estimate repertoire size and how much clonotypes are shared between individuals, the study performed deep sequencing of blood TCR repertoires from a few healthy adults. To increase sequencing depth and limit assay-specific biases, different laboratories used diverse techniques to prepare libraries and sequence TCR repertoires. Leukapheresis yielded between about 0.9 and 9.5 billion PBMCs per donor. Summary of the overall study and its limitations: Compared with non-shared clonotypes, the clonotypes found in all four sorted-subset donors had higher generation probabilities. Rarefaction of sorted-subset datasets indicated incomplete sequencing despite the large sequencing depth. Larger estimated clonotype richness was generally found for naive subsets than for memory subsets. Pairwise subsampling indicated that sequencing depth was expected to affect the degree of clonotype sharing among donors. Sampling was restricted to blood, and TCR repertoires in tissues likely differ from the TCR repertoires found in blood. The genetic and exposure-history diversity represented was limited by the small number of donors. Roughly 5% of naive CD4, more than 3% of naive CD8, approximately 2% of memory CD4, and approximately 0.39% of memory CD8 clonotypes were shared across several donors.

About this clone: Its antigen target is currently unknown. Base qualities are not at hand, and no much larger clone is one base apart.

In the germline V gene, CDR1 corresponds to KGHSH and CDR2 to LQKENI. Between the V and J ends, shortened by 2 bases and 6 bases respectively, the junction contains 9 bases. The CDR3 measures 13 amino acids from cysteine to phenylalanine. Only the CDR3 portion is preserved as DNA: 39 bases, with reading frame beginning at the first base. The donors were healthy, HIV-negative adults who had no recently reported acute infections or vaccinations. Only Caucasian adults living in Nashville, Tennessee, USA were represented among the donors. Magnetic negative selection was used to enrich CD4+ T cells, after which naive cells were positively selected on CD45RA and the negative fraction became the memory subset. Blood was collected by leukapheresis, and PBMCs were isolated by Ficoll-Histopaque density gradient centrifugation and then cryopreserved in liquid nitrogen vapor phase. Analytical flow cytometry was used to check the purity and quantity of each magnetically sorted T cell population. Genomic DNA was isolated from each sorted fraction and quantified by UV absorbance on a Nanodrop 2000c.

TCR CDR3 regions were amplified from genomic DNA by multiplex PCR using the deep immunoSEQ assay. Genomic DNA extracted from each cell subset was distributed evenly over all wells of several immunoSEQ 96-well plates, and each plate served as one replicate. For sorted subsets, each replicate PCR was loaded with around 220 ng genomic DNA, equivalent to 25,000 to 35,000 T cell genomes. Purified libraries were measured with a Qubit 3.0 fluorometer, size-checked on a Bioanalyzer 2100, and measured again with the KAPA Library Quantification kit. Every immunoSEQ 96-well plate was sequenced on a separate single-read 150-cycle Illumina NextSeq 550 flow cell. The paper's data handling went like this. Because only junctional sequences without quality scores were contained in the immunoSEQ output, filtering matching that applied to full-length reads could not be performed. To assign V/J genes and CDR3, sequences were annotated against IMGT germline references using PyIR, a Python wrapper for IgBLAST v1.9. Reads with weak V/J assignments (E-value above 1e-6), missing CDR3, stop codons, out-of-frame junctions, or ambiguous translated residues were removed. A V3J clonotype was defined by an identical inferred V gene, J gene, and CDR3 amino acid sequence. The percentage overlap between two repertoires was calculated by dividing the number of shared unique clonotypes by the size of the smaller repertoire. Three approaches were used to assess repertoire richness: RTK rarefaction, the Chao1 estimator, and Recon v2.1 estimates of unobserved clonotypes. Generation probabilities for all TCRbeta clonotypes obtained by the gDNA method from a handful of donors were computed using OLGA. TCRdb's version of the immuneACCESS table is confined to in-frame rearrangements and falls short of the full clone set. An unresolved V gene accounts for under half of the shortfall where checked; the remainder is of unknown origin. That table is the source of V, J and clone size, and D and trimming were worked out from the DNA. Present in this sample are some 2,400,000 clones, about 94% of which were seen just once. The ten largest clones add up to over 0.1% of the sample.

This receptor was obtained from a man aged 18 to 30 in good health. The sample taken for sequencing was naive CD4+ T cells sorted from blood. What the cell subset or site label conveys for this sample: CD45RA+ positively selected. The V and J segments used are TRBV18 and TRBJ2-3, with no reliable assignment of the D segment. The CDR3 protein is CASSPATLDTQYF. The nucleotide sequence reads TGTGCCAGCTCACCAGCAACGCTGGATACGCAGTATTTT.